This T cell receptor beta chain was observed in a study of CD8+ T cells in alopecia areata. Sequencing templates came from extracted RNA that was reverse transcribed into cDNA. Some clones are missing from TCRdb's copy, which holds only in-frame ones; the method was immunoSEQ multiplex PCR. The data contain hundreds of thousands of clones, 60% of them singletons. With 10 bases removed from V and 0 bases from J, the gap between germline ends came to 13 bases. Germline V CDR1 and CDR2: ENHRY, SYGVKD. CDR3 length: 15 amino acids. Treatment described: oral pan-JAK inhibitor, 5-10 mg twice daily. It was from alopecia areata patients that lesional scalp punch biopsies and peripheral blood were collected.

The chain couples TRBV10-3 to TRBJ2-6; either TRBD1 or TRBD2 may fit D (5 bases each). This sequence originates from a human donor with alopecia areata. The sequencing used CD4+ T cells sorted from blood, collected at approximately week 51, from a patient treated with tofacitinib. CDR3 sequence reads: CATGTLSSGANVLTF. The CDR3 DNA reads as TGTGCCACTGGGACGCTTAGCTCTGGGGCCAACGTCCTGACTTTC.